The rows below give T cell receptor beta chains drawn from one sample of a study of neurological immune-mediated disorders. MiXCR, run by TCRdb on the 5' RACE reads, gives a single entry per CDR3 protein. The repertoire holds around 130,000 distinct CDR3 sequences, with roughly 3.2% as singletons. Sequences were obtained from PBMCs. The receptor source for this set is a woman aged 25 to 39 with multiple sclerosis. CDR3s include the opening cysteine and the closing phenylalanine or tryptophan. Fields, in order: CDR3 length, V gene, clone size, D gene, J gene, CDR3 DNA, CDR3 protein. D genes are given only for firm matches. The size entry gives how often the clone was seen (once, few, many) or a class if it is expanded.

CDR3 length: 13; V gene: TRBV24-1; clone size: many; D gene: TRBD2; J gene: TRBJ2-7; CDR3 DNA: TGTGCCAGCGGACTAGCGGGAGTTGACGAGCAGTACTTC; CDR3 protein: CASGLAGVDEQYF
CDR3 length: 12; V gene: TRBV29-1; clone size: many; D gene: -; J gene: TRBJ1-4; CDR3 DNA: TGCAGCGTTATCGAGGGGTTTGGAGAACTGTTTTTT; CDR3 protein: CSVIEGFGELFF
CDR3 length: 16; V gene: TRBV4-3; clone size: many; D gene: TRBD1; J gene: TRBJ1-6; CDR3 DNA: TGCGCCAGCAGCCAAGCTTCGGGACAGATCTCGTCACCCCTCCACTTT; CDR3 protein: CASSQASGQISSPLHF
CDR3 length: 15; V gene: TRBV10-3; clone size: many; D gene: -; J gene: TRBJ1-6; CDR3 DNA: TGTGCCATCAGGAGAGGGGGGGAGGGGAATTCACCCCTCCACTTT; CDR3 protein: CAIRRGGEGNSPLHF
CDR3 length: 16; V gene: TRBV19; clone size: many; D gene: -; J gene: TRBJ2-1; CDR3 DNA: TGTGCCAGTAGTAGTAGGCGGGACGGGACGAGCAATGAGCAGTTCTTC; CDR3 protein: CASSSRRDGTSNEQFF
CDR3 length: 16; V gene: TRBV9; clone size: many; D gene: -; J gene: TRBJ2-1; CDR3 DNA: TGTGCCAGCAGCGTAGGTTATCAGACATCCTACAATGAGCAGTTCTTC; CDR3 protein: CASSVGYQTSYNEQFF
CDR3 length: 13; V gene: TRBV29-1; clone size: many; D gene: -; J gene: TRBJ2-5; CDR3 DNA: TGCAGCGTTGAGCACCTTTCGGGAGAGACCCAGTACTTC; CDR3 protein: CSVEHLSGETQYF
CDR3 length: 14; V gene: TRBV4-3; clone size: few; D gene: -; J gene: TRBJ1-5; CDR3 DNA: TGCGCCAGCAGCCAAACAGGGCCCAATAAGACCCAGAATTTT; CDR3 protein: CASSQTGPNKTQNF
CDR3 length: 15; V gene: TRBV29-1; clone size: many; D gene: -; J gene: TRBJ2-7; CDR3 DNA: TGCAGCGTTGAATTCCCCCAGGCCCGAGGATACGAGCAGTACTTC; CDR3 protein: CSVEFPQARGYEQYF
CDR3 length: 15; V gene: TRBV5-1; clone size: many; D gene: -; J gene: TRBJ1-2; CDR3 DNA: TGCGCCAGCAGCTTGGAACAGCCACACTCCTATGGCTACACCTTC; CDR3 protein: CASSLEQPHSYGYTF
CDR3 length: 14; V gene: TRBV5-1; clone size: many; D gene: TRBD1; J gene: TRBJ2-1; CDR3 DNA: TGCGCCAGCAACCGGGACAGGACCTACAATGAGCAGTTCTTC; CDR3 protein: CASNRDRTYNEQFF
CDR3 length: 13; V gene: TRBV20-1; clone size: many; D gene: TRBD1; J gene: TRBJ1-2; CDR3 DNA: TGCAGTGCCCCCGACAGGGCCTCCTATGGCTACACCTTC; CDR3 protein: CSAPDRASYGYTF
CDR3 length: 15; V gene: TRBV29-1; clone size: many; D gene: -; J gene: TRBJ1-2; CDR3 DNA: TGCAGCGTTGAAGATCCCGCCGTAAGGATTGGTGGCTACACCTTC; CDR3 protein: CSVEDPAVRIGGYTF
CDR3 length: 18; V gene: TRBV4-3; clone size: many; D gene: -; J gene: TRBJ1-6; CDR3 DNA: TGCGCCAGCAGCCTACGCGTGCCCAATAGCCAGCAACATTCACCCCTCCACTTT; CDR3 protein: CASSLRVPNSQQHSPLHF
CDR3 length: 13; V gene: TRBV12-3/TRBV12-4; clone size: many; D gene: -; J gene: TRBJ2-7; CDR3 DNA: TGTGCCAGCAGTTATGCGGCGGGACTCGAGCAGTACTTC; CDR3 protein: CASSYAAGLEQYF
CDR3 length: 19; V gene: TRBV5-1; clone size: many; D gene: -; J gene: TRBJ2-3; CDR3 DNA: TGCGCCAGCAGCTTGACCCGCAGCGGAGGCACACGGGGCACAGATACGCAGTATTTT; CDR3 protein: CASSLTRSGGTRGTDTQYF